The entry below describes one T cell receptor (beta chain). Its specificity is unknown. Whenever a sample was processed, at least 6 million PBMCs were isolated. This sample is part of a study of blood T cells in healthy people across ages. Sample-barcoded 5' priming and a J-beta primer mix drove a second PCR of 7 to 11 cycles. TCRdb called the 5' RACE reads again in MiXCR, with one record for every CDR3 protein. The repertoire has around 1.5 million distinct CDR3 sequences, roughly 64% of them found once; the top ten carry about 6.3%. Study-level findings and limits: It was held that diversity estimates obtained from one million T cells represented underestimates. Significant beta diversity loss was already apparent by age about 39, declining roughly linearly.

Germline V CDR1 and CDR2: SGHTA, FQGNSA. The CDR3 is made up of 17 amino acids. V dropped 3 bases and J dropped 0 bases, with 12 bases sitting between them. The J gene is TRBJ2-6, the V gene TRBV7-2; the D call may be TRBD1 or TRBD2 (6 bases each). This receptor was taken from a man between 18 and 35 years old in good health. The material sequenced was blood. In nucleotides, the CDR3 is TGTGCCAGCAGCTTCAGGGGACTCCCCTCTGGGGCCAACGTCCTGACTTTC. Translated, it gives CASSFRGLPSGANVLTF.